This T cell receptor (beta chain) appears in the sequencing data of a study of T cell changes during pregnancy in multiple sclerosis. The assay was immunoSEQ multiplex PCR, and TCRdb's table has in-frame clones only and misses some. The repertoire has around 71,000 clones, under 95% of them found once; the top ten carry more than 1.1%. The CDR3 is 15 amino acids. Per germline, CDR1 KGHSH and CDR2 LQKENI. Trimming pared 2 bases from V and 0 bases from J, leaving 11 bases between. This sequence originates from a female donor with multiple sclerosis, enrolled in a pregnancy study. Here the sequenced sample was peripheral blood, taken after pregnancy. This chain connects TRBV18 to TRBJ2-7, with unresolved D. The CDR3 here is CASSPGQAASYEQYF. The CDR3 DNA sequence: TGTGCCAGCTCACCAGGCCAGGCAGCCTCCTACGAGCAGTACTTC.